This T cell receptor (beta chain) is from a study of cytomegalovirus exposure and HLA in healthy donors. Trimming took 5 bases from V and 8 from J, leaving 13 bases between them. This CDR3 spans 13 amino acids. From germline, CDR1 is PRHDT and CDR2 FYEKMQ (reference sequence). Amplification used 60 Vbeta primers and 13 Jbeta primers. Produced via immunoSEQ multiplex PCR; TCRdb's table is partial and in-frame only. The sample includes under 120,000 clones, roughly 70% of them seen just once. This clone has a handful of counts. The sequence was obtained from a man aged 35 to 55 in good health and CMV-seropositive. Specimen: PBMCs. This chain uses TRBV13 with TRBJ2-1; D possibly corresponds to TRBD1 (6 bases). Here the CDR3 DNA reads TGTGCCAGCAGCCCCCAGGGGCCCCATGAGCAGTTCTTC. As protein: CASSPQGPHEQFF.